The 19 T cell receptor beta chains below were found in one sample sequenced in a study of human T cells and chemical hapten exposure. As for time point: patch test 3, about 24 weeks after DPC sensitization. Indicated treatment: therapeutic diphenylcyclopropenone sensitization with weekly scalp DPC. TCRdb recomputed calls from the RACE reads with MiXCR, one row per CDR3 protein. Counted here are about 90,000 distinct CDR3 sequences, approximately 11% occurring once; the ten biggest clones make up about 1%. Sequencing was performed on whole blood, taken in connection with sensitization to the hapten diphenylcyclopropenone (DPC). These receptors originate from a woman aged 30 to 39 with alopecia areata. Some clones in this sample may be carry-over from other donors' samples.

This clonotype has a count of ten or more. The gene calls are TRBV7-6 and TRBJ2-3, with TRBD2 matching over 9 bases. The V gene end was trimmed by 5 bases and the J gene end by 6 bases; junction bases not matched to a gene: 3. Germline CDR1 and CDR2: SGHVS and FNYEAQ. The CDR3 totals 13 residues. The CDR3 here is CASSPGLADTQYF. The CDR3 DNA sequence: TGTGCCAGCAGCCCCGGACTAGCGGATACGCAGTATTTT.

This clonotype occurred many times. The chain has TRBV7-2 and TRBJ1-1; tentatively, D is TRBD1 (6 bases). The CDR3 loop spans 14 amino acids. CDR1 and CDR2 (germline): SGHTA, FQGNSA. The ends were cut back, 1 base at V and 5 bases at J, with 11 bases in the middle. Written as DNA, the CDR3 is TGTGCCAGCAGCTTAGTACAGGGTAGGACTGAAGCTTTCTTT. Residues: CASSLVQGRTEAFF.

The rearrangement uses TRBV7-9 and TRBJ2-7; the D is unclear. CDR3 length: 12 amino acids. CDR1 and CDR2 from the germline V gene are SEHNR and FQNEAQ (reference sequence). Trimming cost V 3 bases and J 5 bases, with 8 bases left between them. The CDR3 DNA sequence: TGTGCCAGCAGCTTGACTGGTGACGAGCAGTACGTC. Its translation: CASSLTGDEQYV.

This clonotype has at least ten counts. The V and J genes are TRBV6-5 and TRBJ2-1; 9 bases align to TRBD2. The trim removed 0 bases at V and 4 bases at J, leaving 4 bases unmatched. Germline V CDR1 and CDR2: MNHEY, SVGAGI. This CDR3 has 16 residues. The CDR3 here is CASSYSILAGYNEQFF. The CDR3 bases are TGTGCCAGCAGTTACTCGATCCTAGCGGGGTACAATGAGCAGTTCTTC.

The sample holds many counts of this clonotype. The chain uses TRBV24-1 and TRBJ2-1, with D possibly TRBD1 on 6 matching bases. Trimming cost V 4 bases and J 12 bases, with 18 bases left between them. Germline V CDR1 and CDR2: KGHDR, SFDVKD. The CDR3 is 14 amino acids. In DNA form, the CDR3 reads TGTGCCACCAGTGACAATACAGGGAAATATAGGCAGTTCTTC. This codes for CATSDNTGKYRQFF.

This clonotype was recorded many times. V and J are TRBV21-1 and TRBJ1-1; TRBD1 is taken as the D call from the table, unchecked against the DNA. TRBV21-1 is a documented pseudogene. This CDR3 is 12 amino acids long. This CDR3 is CASSKGASEAFF. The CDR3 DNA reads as TGTGCCAGCAGCAAGGGGGCATCAGAAGCTTTCTTT.

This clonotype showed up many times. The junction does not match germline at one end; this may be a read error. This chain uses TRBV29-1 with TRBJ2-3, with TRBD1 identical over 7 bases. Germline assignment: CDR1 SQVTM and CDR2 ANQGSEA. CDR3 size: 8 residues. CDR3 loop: CSAGWDRF. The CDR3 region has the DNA TGCAGCGCCGGATGGGACAGATTT.

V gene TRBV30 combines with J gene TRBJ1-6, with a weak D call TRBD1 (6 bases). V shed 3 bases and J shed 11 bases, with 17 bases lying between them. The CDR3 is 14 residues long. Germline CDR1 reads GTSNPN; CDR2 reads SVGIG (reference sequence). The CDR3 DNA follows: TGTGCCTGGAGATTTGGGGGTCAGGGGACACCCCTCCACTTT. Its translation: CAWRFGGQGTPLHF.

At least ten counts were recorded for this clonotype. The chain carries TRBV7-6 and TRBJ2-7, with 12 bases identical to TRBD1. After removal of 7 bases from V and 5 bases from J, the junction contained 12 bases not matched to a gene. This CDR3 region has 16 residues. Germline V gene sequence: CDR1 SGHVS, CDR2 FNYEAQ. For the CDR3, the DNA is TGTGCCAGCACACCCAGGTCGGGACAGGGGGCCCACGAGCAGTACTTC. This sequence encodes CASTPRSGQGAHEQYF.

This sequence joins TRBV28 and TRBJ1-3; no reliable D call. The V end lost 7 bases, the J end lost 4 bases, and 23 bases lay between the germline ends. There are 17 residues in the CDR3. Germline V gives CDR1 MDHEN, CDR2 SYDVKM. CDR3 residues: CASTSPRRHLWGNTIYF. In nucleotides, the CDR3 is TGTGCCAGCACCTCTCCCAGGAGGCATCTTTGGGGAAACACCATATATTTT.

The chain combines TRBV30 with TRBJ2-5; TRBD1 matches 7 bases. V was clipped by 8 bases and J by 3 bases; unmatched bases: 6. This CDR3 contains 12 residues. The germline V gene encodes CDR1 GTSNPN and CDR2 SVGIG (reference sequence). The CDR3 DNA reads TGTGCCGGGACCACAGGGGAAGAGACCCAGTACTTC. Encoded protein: CAGTTGEETQYF.

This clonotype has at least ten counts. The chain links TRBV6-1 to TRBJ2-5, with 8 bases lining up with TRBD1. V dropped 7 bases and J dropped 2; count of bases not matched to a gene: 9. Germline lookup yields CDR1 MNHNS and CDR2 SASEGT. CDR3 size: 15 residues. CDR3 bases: TGTGCCAGCACTGAGGGGGACAGGAATCAAGAGACCCAGTACTTC. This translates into CASTEGDRNQETQYF.

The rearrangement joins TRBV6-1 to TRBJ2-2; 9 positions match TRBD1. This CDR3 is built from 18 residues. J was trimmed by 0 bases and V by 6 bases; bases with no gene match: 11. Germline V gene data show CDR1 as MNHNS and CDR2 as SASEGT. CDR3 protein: CASSATGTGIANTGELFF. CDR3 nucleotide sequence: TGTGCCAGCAGCGCCACCGGGACAGGGATCGCGAACACCGGGGAGCTGTTTTTT.

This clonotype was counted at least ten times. The CDR3 nucleotides read TGTGCCAGCAGTTTAGATGGGACAGGGACGAACACTGAAGCTTTCTTT. This gives the protein CASSLDGTGTNTEAFF. The chain is built from TRBV28 and TRBJ1-1, with TRBD1 matching 9 bases. After removal of 2 bases from V and 1 base from J, the junction contained 5 bases not matched to a gene. Germline assignment: CDR1 MDHEN and CDR2 SYDVKM. The CDR3 totals 16 residues.

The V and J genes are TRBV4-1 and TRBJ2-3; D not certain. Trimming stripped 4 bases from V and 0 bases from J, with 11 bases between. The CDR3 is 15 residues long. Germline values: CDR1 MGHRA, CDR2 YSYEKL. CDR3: CASSPHGLSTDTQYF. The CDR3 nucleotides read TGCGCCAGCAGCCCGCACGGGCTTAGCACAGATACGCAGTATTTT.

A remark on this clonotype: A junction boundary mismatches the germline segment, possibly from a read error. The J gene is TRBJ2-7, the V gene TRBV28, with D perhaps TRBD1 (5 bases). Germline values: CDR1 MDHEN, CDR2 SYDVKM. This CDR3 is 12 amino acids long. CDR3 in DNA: TGTGCCAGCCGAATACCAGGGTACGGGCAGTACTTC. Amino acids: CASRIPGYGQYF.

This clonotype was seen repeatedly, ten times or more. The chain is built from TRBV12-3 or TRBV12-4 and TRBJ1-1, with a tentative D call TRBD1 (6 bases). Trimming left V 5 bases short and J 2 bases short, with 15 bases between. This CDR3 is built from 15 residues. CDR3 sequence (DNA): TGTGCCAGCAGTCCTCAGGGGACCCCTAACACTGAAGCTTTCTTT. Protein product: CASSPQGTPNTEAFF.

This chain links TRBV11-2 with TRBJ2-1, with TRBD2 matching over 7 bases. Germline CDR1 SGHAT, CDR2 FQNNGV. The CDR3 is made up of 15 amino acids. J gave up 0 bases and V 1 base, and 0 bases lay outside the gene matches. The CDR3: CASSLGTSSYNEQFF. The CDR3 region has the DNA TGTGCCAGCAGCTTAGGGACTAGCTCCTACAATGAGCAGTTCTTC.

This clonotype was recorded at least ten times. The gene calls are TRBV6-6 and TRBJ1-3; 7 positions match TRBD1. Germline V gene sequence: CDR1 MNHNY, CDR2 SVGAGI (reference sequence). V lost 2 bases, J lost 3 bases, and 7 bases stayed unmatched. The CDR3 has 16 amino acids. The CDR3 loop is CASSYTGTASGNTIYF. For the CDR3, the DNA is TGTGCCAGCAGTTACACCGGGACAGCGAGTGGAAACACCATATATTTT.